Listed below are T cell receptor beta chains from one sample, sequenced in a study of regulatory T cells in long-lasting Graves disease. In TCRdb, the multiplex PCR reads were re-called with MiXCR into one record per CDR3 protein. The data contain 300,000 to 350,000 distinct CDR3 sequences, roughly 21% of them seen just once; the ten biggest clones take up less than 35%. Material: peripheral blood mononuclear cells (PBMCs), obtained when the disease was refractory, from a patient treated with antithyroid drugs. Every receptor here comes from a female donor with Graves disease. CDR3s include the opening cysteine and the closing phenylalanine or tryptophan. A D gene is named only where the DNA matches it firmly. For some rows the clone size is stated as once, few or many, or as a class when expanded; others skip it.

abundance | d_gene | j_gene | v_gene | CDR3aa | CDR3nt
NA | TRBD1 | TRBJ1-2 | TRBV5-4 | CASSPGQPNSGYGYTF | TGTGCCAGCAGCCCGGGACAGCCCAACAGCGGCTATGGCTACACCTTC
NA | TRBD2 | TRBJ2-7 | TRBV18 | CASSPHLLRESYEQYF | TGTGCCAGCTCACCCCACCTTCTGCGGGAGTCCTACGAGCAGTACTTC
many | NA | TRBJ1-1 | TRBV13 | CASSRPRMNTEAFF | TGTGCCAGCAGCCGGCCAAGGATGAACACTGAAGCTTTCTTT
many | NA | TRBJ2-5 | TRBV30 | CAWSVGVPPGTQYF | TGTGCCTGGAGTGTAGGCGTCCCACCTGGGACCCAGTACTTC
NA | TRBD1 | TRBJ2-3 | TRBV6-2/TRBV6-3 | CASSYGKGQNTDTQYF | TGTGCCAGCAGTTACGGGAAGGGACAGAACACAGATACGCAGTATTTT
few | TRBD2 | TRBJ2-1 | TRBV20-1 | CSARDGLAPYNEQFF | TGCAGTGCTAGAGATGGACTAGCCCCCTACAATGAGCAGTTCTTC
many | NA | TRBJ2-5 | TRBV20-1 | CSAREETQYF | TGCAGTGCTAGGGAAGAGACCCAGTACTTC
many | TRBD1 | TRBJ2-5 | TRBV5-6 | CASSQSTGVETQYF | TGTGCCAGCAGCCAATCAACAGGGGTGGAGACCCAGTACTTC
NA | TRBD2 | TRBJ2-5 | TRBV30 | CAWTSQTSGQETQYF | TGTGCCTGGACCTCCCAGACTAGCGGACAAGAGACCCAGTACTTC
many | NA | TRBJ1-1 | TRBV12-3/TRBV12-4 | CASSSRGAAFF | TGTGCCAGCAGTTCCCGGGGGGCGGCTTTCTTT
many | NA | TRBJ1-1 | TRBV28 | CATQAPRAMNTEAFF | TGTGCCACGCAGGCCCCTAGGGCCATGAACACTGAAGCTTTCTTT
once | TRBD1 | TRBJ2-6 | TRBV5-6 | CASSLLPGTGNLVSGANVLTF | TGTGCCAGCAGCCTTTTACCCGGGACAGGGAACTTGGTCTCTGGGGCCAACGTCCTGACTTTC
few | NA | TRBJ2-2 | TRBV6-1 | CASTLRGTGELFF | TGTGCCAGCACCCTGAGAGGCACCGGGGAGCTGTTTTTT
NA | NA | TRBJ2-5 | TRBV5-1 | CASSLVGLSETQYF | TGCGCCAGCAGCTTGGTGGGACTGAGTGAAACCCAGTACTTC
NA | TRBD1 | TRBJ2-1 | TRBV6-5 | CASSYTGGEQFF | TGTGCCAGCAGTTACACAGGGGGTGAGCAGTTCTTC
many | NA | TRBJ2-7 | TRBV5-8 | CASSLGNSRSEQYF | TGTGCCAGCAGCTTGGGAAATTCTAGGTCCGAGCAGTACTTC
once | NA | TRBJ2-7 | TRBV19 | CASSISGRLSSYEQYF | TGTGCCAGTAGTATATCGGGGCGGCTAAGCTCCTACGAGCAGTACTTC
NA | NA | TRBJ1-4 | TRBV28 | CASSLLAYRSSGQRNEKLFF | TGTGCCAGCAGTTTATTGGCGTATAGGAGTAGCGGACAGAGAAATGAAAAACTGTTTTTT
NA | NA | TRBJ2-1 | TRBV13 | CASSQDYLNNEQFF | TGTGCCAGCAGTCAGGACTATCTCAACAATGAGCAGTTCTTC
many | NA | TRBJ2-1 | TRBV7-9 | CASSLGGFGEQFF | TGTGCCAGCAGCTTAGGAGGGTTCGGGGAGCAGTTCTTC
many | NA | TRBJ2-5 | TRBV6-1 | CATAEWIQETQYF | TGTGCCACCGCTGAATGGATCCAAGAGACCCAGTACTTC
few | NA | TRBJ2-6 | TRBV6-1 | CASSKTGFSGANVLTF | TGTGCCAGCTCCAAAACTGGATTCTCTGGGGCCAACGTCCTGACTTTC
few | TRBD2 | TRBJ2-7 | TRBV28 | CASRWRGSYEQYF | TGTGCCAGCAGGTGGCGGGGGTCCTACGAGCAGTACTTC
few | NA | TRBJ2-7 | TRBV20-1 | CSARDIGGVSYEQYF | TGCAGTGCTAGAGATATAGGTGGGGTCTCCTACGAGCAGTACTTC
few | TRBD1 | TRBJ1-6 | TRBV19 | CASTRARGRGSPLHF | TGTGCCAGTACCAGAGCGAGGGGGCGCGGCTCACCCCTCCACTTT
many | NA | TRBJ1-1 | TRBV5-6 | CASSFRTRNTEAFF | TGTGCCAGCAGCTTTCGGACCCGCAACACTGAAGCTTTCTTT
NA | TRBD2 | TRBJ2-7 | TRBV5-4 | CASSLGQGSGALSSYEQYF | TGTGCCAGCAGCTTGGGTCAGGGTAGCGGGGCCCTTTCCTCCTACGAGCAGTACTTC
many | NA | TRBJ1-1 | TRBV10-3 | CAISSTGTNTEAFF | TGTGCCATCAGTAGTACAGGTACGAACACTGAAGCTTTCTTT
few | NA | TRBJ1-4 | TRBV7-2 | CASSLSQVTSEKLFF | TGTGCCAGCAGCTTGTCACAGGTCACTAGTGAAAAACTGTTTTTT
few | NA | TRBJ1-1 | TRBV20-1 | CSARSFPEAFF | TGCAGTGCTAGGAGTTTTCCGGAAGCTTTCTTT
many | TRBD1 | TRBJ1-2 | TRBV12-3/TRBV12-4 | CASSLQGANYGYTF | TGTGCCAGCAGTTTACAGGGGGCAAATTATGGCTACACCTTC
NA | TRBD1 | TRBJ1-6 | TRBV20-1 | CSAPRQGRFSPLHF | TGCAGTGCTCCAAGACAGGGGAGATTTTCACCCCTCCACTTT
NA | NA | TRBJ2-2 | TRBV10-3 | CAISENTYSTGELFF | TGTGCCATCAGTGAAAATACCTATAGCACCGGGGAGCTGTTTTTT
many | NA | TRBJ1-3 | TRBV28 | CASRERGSSGNTIYF | TGTGCCAGCAGGGAACGAGGGAGCTCTGGAAACACCATATATTTT
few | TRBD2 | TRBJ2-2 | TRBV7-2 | CASSLPGLANTGELFF | TGTGCCAGCAGCTTACCGGGACTAGCGAACACCGGGGAGCTGTTTTTT
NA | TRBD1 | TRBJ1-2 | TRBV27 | CASRGQNNYGYTF | TGTGCCAGCCGGGGACAGAACAACTATGGCTACACCTTC
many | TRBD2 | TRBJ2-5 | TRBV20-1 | CSAETSGGAETQYF | TGCAGTGCTGAGACTAGCGGGGGGGCTGAGACCCAGTACTTC
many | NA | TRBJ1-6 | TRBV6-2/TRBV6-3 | CASSYSRGTASPLHF | TGTGCCAGCAGTTACTCGAGAGGGACGGCCTCACCCCTCCACTTT
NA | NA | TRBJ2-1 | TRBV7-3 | CASSWGSYNEQFF | TGTGCCAGCAGCTGGGGCTCCTACAATGAGCAGTTCTTC
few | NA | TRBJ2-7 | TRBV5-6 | CASSLDFGYEQYF | TGTGCCAGCAGCTTGGATTTTGGTTACGAGCAGTACTTC
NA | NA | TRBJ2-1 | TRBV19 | CASNSQGNPHNEQFF | TGTGCCAGTAACTCTCAGGGTAACCCCCACAATGAGCAGTTCTTC
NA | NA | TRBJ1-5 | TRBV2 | CASSQGQGQPQHF | TGTGCCAGCAGCCAAGGCCAGGGGCAGCCCCAGCATTTT
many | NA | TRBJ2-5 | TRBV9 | CASSVGAAQETQYF | TGTGCCAGCAGCGTAGGGGCAGCCCAAGAGACCCAGTACTTC
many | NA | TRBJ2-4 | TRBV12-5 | CASGLEVGNIQYF | TGTGCTAGTGGTTTGGAGGTGGGGAACATTCAGTACTTC
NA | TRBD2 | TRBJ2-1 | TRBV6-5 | CASSYPAGGNEQFF | TGTGCCAGCAGTTACCCCGCGGGGGGCAATGAGCAGTTCTTC
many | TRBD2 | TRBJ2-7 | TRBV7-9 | CASSLGSGGEYPGEQYF | TGTGCCAGCAGCTTAGGCTCCGGGGGGGAATATCCCGGCGAGCAGTACTTC
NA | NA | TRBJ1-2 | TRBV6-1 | CASSTGFGYTF | TGTGCCAGCAGTACAGGGTTTGGCTACACCTTC
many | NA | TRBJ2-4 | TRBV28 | CASSQMNRERNIQYF | TGTGCCAGCAGTCAAATGAACAGGGAAAGAAACATTCAGTACTTC
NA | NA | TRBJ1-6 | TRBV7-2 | CASSSEPASRLPLHF | TGTGCCAGCAGCTCCGAACCTGCCAGCAGACTACCCCTCCACTTT
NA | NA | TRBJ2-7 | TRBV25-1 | CASSFSGMTYEQYF | TGTGCCAGCAGTTTTAGCGGTATGACGTACGAGCAGTACTTC
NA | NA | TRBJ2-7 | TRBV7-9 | CASSLPGYKGEQYF | TGTGCCAGCAGCTTGCCGGGATACAAAGGCGAGCAGTACTTC
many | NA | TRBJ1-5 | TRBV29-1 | CSVTVRDNNQPQHF | TGCAGCGTGACCGTCCGGGACAACAATCAGCCCCAGCATTTT
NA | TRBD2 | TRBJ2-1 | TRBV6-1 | CASTHLAGSSYNEQFF | TGTGCCAGCACCCACCTAGCGGGTAGCTCCTACAATGAGCAGTTCTTC
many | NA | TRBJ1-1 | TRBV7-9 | CASSLPGHLNTEAFF | TGTGCCAGCAGCTTACCGGGACACCTGAACACTGAAGCTTTCTTT
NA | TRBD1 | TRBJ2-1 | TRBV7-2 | CASSPTGLKQFF | TGTGCCAGCAGCCCGACAGGGCTGAAGCAGTTCTTC